Listed here are 5 T cell receptor beta chains from one sample, sequenced in a study of blood T cell repertoires in COVID-19. Data came from immunoSEQ multiplex PCR; TCRdb stores just in-frame clones and leaves some out. Of some 130,000 clones in the sample, 78% were seen once. The specimen sequenced was PBMCs or T cells enriched from blood (not recorded which). All receptors come from a woman aged 50 to 65 who had recovered from COVID-19.

CDR3 region: CASSLSGGNQPQHF. CDR3 DNA sequence: TGTGCCAGCTCACTCAGTGGCGGGAATCAGCCCCAGCATTTT. This chain links TRBV18 with TRBJ1-5, with D unresolved. The ends were cut back, 4 bases at V and 4 bases at J, with 11 bases in the middle. The CDR3 has 14 residues. The germline gives CDR1 KGHSH, CDR2 LQKENI.

A single count supports this clone. The chain carries TRBV27 and TRBJ2-3; 11 nucleotides align to TRBD1. The CDR3 contains 17 residues. Germline V gene sequence: CDR1 MNHEY, CDR2 SMNVEV (reference sequence). V lost 5 bases, J lost 4 bases, and 11 bases stayed unmatched. CDR3 sequence: CASSTSRGQGDSDTQYF. The CDR3 coding sequence is TGTGCCAGCAGTACTTCCCGGGGACAGGGGGACTCAGATACGCAGTATTTT.

The chain employs TRBV5-8 and TRBJ2-1, with 8 bases lining up with TRBD1. V dropped 3 bases and J dropped 10; count of bases not matched to a gene: 18. This CDR3 region has 17 residues. Germline V gene lookup returns CDR1 SGHTS and CDR2 YDEGEE. Here the CDR3 DNA reads TGTGCCAGCAGCTCGCTAGGACAGGGACCCCTCCATAGGGAGCAGTTCTTC. This gives the protein CASSSLGQGPLHREQFF.

The chain joins TRBV24-1 to TRBJ1-6; tentatively, D is TRBD1 (6 bases). Germline-derived CDR1 and CDR2 are KGHDR and SFDVKD. The CDR3 extends over 17 amino acids. The V end was cut by 4 bases, the J end by 4 bases, with 16 bases between. The CDR3 here is CATSDLPWDIYNSPLHF. Written as DNA, the CDR3 is TGTGCCACCAGTGACCTCCCGTGGGACATTTATAATTCACCCCTCCACTTT.

The chain is built from TRBV19 and TRBJ2-5; 7 nucleotides match TRBD1. The length of the CDR3 is 15 residues. CDR1 and CDR2 (germline): LNHDA, SQIVND (reference sequence). V trimming: 5 bases; J trimming: 0 bases; junction bases outside the gene matches: 6. The CDR3: CASSETGRNQETQYF. The CDR3 nucleotides are TGTGCCAGTAGTGAGACAGGGCGCAACCAAGAGACCCAGTACTTC.